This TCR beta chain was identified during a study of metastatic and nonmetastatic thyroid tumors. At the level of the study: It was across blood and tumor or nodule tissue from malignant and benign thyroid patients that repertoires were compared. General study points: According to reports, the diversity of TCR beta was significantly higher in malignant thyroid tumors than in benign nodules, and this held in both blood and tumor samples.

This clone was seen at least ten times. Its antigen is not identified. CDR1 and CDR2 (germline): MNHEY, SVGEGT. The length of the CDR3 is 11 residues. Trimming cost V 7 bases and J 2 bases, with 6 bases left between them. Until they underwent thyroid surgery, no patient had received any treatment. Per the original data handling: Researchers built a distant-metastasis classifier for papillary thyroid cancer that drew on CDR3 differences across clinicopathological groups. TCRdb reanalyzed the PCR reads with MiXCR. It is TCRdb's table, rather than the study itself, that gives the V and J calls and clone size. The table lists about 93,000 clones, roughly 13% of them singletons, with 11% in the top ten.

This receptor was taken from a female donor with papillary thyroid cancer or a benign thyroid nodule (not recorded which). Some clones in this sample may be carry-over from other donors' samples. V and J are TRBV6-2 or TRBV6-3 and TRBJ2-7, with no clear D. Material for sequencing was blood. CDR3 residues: CASTNAYEQYF. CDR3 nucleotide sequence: TGTGCCAGCACCAACGCCTACGAGCAGTACTTC.